This T cell receptor beta chain was recorded in a study of pediatric ulcerative colitis. Before the diagnostic colonoscopy, ulcerative colitis patients were free of immunosuppressive medication. Clones were read by immunoSEQ multiplex PCR, and TCRdb kept only the in-frame ones, dropping some. The sample lists 4,500 to 5,500 clones, 80% to 90% occurring once. CDR3 length: 13 residues. V lost 5 bases to trimming and J lost 8 bases, with 13 bases between them. The germline CDR1 and CDR2 sequences are SGHTA and FQGTGA. Input material: blood. The chain has TRBV7-3 and TRBJ2-1; D perhaps matches TRBD2 (6 bases). The TCR was taken from a boy younger than 18 with mild ulcerative colitis. CDR3 protein: CASSLSGDYEQFF. As DNA, the CDR3 is TGTGCCAGCAGCCTTTCCGGGGACTATGAGCAGTTCTTC.